This T cell receptor (beta chain) was identified in a study of T cell responses to AZD1222 COVID-19 vaccine. Method: immunoSEQ multiplex PCR; TCRdb's copy keeps in-frame clones and lacks some. Of fewer than 150,000 clones detected, 70% to 90% appear once; the ten largest clones hold around 9.5%. Regarding the study as a whole: Seropositive AZD1222 recipients at baseline numbered only 6 or 7. Spike-specific TCR breadth and depth grew following two AZD1222 doses. Donor demographics were predominantly white British with a female majority; clonal diversity may be underestimated.

Germline lookup yields CDR1 SQVTM and CDR2 ANQGSEA. This CDR3 contains 13 residues. V lost 4 bases and J 3 bases, leaving 11 bases between the germline ends. For this clone: Its target is not known.

The clonotype comes from an adult who received the AZD1222 COVID-19 vaccine. The rearrangement links TRBV29-1 to TRBJ2-3; D remains ambiguous. The sequencing used peripheral blood, collected 28 days after the second AZD1222 dose. The CDR3 here is CSVGLILTDTQYF. CDR3 in DNA: TGCAGCGTTGGTCTTATCCTTACAGATACGCAGTATTTT.